The present T cell receptor (beta chain) was sequenced within a study of control samples from healthy donors and cancer patients. The CDR3 contains 12 residues. V was pared by 6 bases and J by 15 bases, with 19 bases between. The germline V gene has CDR1 MNHEY and CDR2 SVGAGI. The sample holds one count of this clone. The data were produced by immunoSEQ multiplex PCR, yet TCRdb's version contains in-frame clones alone and is incomplete. The table lists fewer than 20,000 clones, 80% to 85% of them singletons. The sample was PBMCs. This chain links TRBV6-5 with TRBJ2-3; D is perhaps TRBD1 (6 bases). The source is an elderly man with head and neck cancer. The CDR3 nucleotides are TGTGCCAGCAGAGATTCCGGGACATATGATTATTTT. It is translated as CASRDSGTYDYF.